This T cell receptor beta chain is from a study of blood T cell repertoires in COVID-19 (dated by TCRdb to the early 2020s). For the wider study: Samples from collaborators originated in the United States, Italy and Spain and spanned both the acute and convalescent phases of COVID-19. Nearly every sample came with metadata listing a de-identified subject ID, COVID-19 status, age in years and sex. Where available, HLA class I and class II types were obtained from metadata supplied by the sample provider rather than from assay-based typing. The repertoires were released in a freely available public database intended as a resource for research on the immune response to SARS-CoV-2. The samples were drawn from two sources: the first 160 participants of the ongoing ImmuneRACE study, and about 1,300 subjects contributed by 6 global collaborators. The prospective study material was composed of cDNA or gDNA derived from T cells, B-cell-depleted T cells, or PBMCs. Deeply sampled blood TCRbeta repertoires from subjects exposed to, actively infected with, or recovered from COVID-19 were included in the dataset. Beyond this particular receptor, the publication reports: The amount of clinical and demographic metadata varied by source and participant and was provided uncurated.

Regarding this clone: Its antigen is not yet known. Qualities for individual bases were not recorded, and no much larger clone is one base off.

According to the germline V gene, CDR1 reads MGHDK and CDR2 reads SYGVNS. From the cysteine through the phenylalanine, the CDR3 covers 15 amino acids. Only the CDR3 DNA stays, 45 bases, in frame from base 1. Trimming costs V 3 bases and J 11 bases, and their ends lie 17 bases apart. Whole blood was collected in K2EDTA tubes by collaborating institutions according to the institutions' own protocols. For TCRbeta analysis, collaborator samples were shipped as frozen whole blood, as isolated PBMCs, or as DNA extracted from either sample type. TCRbeta CDR3 regions were amplified from genomic DNA by means of the immunoSEQ Assay, a bias-controlled multiplex PCR. On the authors' methods: The number of nucleated cells in each sample was estimated from the amplification of reference gene primers within the assay. To quantify the absolute abundance of each unique TCRbeta CDR3 rearrangement, sequence reads were collapsed and filtered. For each sample, productive Simpson clonality was calculated as the square root of Simpson's diversity index across productive rearrangements. Sourced from immuneACCESS, this table was stored by TCRdb with only in-frame sequences that have V and J called. A share of the clones is absent; for the studies checked, an unresolved V gene accounts for under half, and the remainder has no known explanation. The V and J calls and clone size come from that table; D and trimming were worked out from the DNA. The sample has 200,000 to 300,000 clones on record, around 87% of them singletons. The ten largest clones capture 2% to 3% of the sample.

The sample was peripheral blood. The V and J genes are TRBV25-1 and TRBJ1-6, with the identity of the D gene unclear. This receptor was obtained from a woman aged 45-65 years with acute or convalescent COVID-19. The CDR3 here reads CASSDSLFGNPPLHF. The nucleotides read TGTGCCAGCAGTGACAGTCTCTTCGGGAATCCACCCCTCCACTTT.